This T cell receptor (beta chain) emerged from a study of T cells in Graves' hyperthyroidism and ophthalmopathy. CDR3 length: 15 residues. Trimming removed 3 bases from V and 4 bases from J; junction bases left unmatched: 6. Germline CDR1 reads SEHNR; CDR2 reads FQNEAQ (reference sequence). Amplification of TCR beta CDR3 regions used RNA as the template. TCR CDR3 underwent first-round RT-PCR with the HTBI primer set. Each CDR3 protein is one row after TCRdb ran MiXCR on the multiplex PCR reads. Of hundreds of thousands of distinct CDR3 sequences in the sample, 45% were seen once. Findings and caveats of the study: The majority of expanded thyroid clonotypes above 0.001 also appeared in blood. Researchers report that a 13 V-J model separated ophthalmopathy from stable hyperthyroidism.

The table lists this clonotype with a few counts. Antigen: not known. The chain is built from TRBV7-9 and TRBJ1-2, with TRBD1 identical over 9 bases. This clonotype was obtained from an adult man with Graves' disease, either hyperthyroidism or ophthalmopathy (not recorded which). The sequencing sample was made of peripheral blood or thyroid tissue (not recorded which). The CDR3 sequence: CASSFPGQGTYGYTF. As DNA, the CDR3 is TGTGCCAGCAGCTTCCCGGGACAGGGAACCTATGGCTACACCTTC.